Following are 24 T cell receptor beta chains from one sample sequenced in a study of OX40 agonist ivuxolimab in advanced cancers. Assay: immunoSEQ multiplex PCR; the TCRdb copy retains only in-frame clones and omits some. The data contain some 64,000 clones, 82% of them singletons. The sequencing used CD4+ or CD8+ T cells sorted from blood, collected in a trial of the OX40 agonist ivuxolimab. The receptors come from an adult with an advanced solid tumor such as melanoma, head and neck, liver or kidney cancer.

This chain uses TRBV4-1 with TRBJ2-2, with 15 positions matching TRBD2. Germline assignment: CDR1 MGHRA and CDR2 YSYEKL. The CDR3 has 18 residues. V trimming: 3 bases; J trimming: 1 base; junction bases outside the gene matches: 3. The CDR3 region has the DNA TGCGCCAGCAGCCAGTCGGGACTAGCGGGAGGGAACACCGGGGAGCTGTTTTTT. It is translated as CASSQSGLAGGNTGELFF.

This chain links TRBV6-5 with TRBJ2-2; D might be TRBD1 (5 bases). V was shortened by 0 bases and J by 3 bases, with 11 bases between the two germline ends. Germline V CDR1 and CDR2: MNHEY, SVGAGI. The CDR3 runs to 16 residues. CDR3: CASSYSVQADTGELFF. For the CDR3, the DNA is TGTGCCAGCAGTTACTCGGTACAGGCGGACACCGGGGAGCTGTTTTTT.

The chain carries TRBV6-1 and TRBJ2-3, with D perhaps TRBD1 or TRBD2 (5 bases each). Germline CDR1 is MNHNS and CDR2 is SASEGT. This CDR3 spans 13 amino acids. Trimming stripped 3 bases from V and 2 bases from J, with 6 bases between. The CDR3 DNA follows: TGTGCCAGCAGTGAGGGACCCACAGATACGCAGTATTTT. Translation gives CASSEGPTDTQYF.

The V and J genes are TRBV15 and TRBJ2-6; D not resolved. Trimming removed 6 bases from V and 0 bases from J, with 12 bases in between. Germline loops: CDR1 LNHNV, CDR2 YYDKDF (reference sequence). This CDR3 spans 16 amino acids. The DNA for the CDR3 is TGTGCCACCAGTACCCAGGTTCCCTCTGGGGCCAACGTCCTGACTTTC. It translates to CATSTQVPSGANVLTF.

The V and J genes are TRBV6-1 and TRBJ2-3, with no clear D. The length of the CDR3 is 14 residues. Trimming shortened V by 7 bases and J by 0 bases, and 11 bases separated the two germline ends. Germline lookup yields CDR1 MNHNS and CDR2 SASEGT. DNA of the CDR3: TGTGCCAGCACTTTGGACCTGAGCACAGATACGCAGTATTTT. It codes for CASTLDLSTDTQYF.

The chain uses TRBV11-3 and TRBJ1-1; a possible D gene is TRBD1 (5 bases). This CDR3 contains 14 residues. The ends were cut back, 5 bases at V and 11 bases at J, with 21 bases in the middle. In germline, CDR1 is SGHNT, CDR2 YENEEA. CDR3 DNA sequence: TGTGCCAGCAGCGGCAGCACCGGGACCTCGTGGGCTTTCTTT. It encodes CASSGSTGTSWAFF.

The V call is TRBV29-1, the J call TRBJ1-4, with D perhaps matching TRBD1 (6 bases). The CDR3 consists of 13 residues. V lost 6 bases, J lost 8 bases, and 16 bases lay in between. Germline assignment: CDR1 SQVTM and CDR2 ANQGSEA. The CDR3 reads CSVAWGQGEKLFF. For the CDR3, the DNA is TGCAGCGTAGCCTGGGGGCAAGGAGAAAAACTGTTTTTT.

This clone came up once. V usage is TRBV6-5 and J usage is TRBJ2-7; maybe TRBD2 (5 bases). Germline loops: CDR1 MNHEY, CDR2 SVGAGI. The CDR3 runs 12 residues. Trimming left V 6 bases short and J 1 base short, with 7 bases between. The CDR3, as DNA: TGTGCCAGCAGGAGCGGATCCTACGAGCAGTACTTC. It codes for CASRSGSYEQYF.

V and J are TRBV7-9 and TRBJ2-7; unclear D gene. Deletions cut 2 bases from V and 0 bases from J, with 11 bases between. The CDR3 loop spans 15 amino acids. The germline V gene has CDR1 SEHNR and CDR2 FQNEAQ (reference sequence). The DNA of the CDR3 is TGTGCCAGCAGCTTATTCTCGGCTGCCTCCTACGAGCAGTACTTC. It yields the protein CASSLFSAASYEQYF.

This clone was observed once. The chain carries TRBV2 and TRBJ2-3, with 7 bases matching TRBD2. This CDR3 spans 13 amino acids. Germline assignment: CDR1 SNHLY and CDR2 FYNNEI. J was trimmed by 10 bases and V by 1 base; bases with no gene match: 5. CDR3 in DNA: TGTGCCAGCAGTGAAGAAGGGACTATGGCGCAGTATTTT. It codes for CASSEEGTMAQYF.

J is TRBJ2-7 and V is TRBV7-8, with D possibly being TRBD1 (5 bases). V was shortened by 2 bases and J by 6 bases, with 14 bases between the two germline ends. This CDR3 has 14 amino acids. The germline V gene encodes CDR1 SGHVS and CDR2 FQNEAQ. As DNA, the CDR3 is TGTGCCAGCAGCTTACTCAGGGCCGGCGGCGAGCAGTACTTC. Residues: CASSLLRAGGEQYF.

The chain employs TRBV10-3 and TRBJ2-1; TRBD2 might be the D (5 bases). Trimming took off 4 bases at V and 8 bases at J, with 15 bases between the two ends. CDR3 length equals 14 residues. CDR1 is ENHRY and CDR2 is SYGVKD in the germline V gene. This CDR3 is CAISGGIEGDEQFF. CDR3 DNA: TGTGCCATCAGTGGAGGGATAGAGGGCGATGAGCAGTTCTTC.

The rearrangement joins TRBV5-1 to TRBJ2-2; D is unclear. Germline-derived CDR1 and CDR2 are SGHRS and YFSETQ. Trimming pared 5 bases from V and 3 bases from J, leaving 14 bases between. The CDR3 has 15 amino acids. The CDR3 DNA reads TGCGCCAGCAGACCCCAAGGGAAGTACACCGGGGAGCTGTTTTTT. Translated, it gives CASRPQGKYTGELFF.

This chain joins TRBV6-1 and TRBJ1-1, with D unclear. Germline CDR1 is MNHNS and CDR2 is SASEGT. The length of the CDR3 is 12 residues. Trimming took 1 base from V and 5 from J, leaving 5 bases between them. The CDR3 nucleotides read TGTGCCAGCAGTGAAGGGGCAACTGAAGCTTTCTTT. Amino acids: CASSEGATEAFF.

This clone came up a few times. This rearrangement joins TRBV4-3 to TRBJ2-3; TRBD1 might be the D (5 bases). V was cut by 0 bases and J by 3 bases, with 13 bases left in between. The CDR3 loop spans 16 amino acids. Germline V CDR1 and CDR2: LGHNA, YSLEER. The CDR3 here is CASSQEAGFGTDTQYF. CDR3 sequence (DNA): TGCGCCAGCAGCCAAGAAGCAGGGTTTGGTACAGATACGCAGTATTTT.

A single count supports this clone. The V call is TRBV21-1, the J call TRBJ2-2; TRBD1 was called by the table and not checked on the DNA. TRBV21-1 is described as a pseudogene. The length of the CDR3 is 18 residues. The CDR3 nucleotides read TGTGCCAGCAGAAAAAAGGCCCCAGGGTCCCCGAACACCGGGGAGCTGTTTTTT. Its protein is CASRKKAPGSPNTGELFF.

The V call is TRBV2, the J call TRBJ2-5; 8 positions agree with TRBD1. The CDR3 contains 13 residues. Germline V gene sequence: CDR1 SNHLY, CDR2 FYNNEI. With V trimmed by 6 bases and J by 4 bases, 4 bases remained unmatched. The CDR3 protein is CASRTTGGETQYF. The CDR3 DNA sequence: TGTGCCAGCAGGACCACAGGGGGAGAGACCCAGTACTTC.

This clone has only one observation. The gene calls are TRBV5-4 and TRBJ1-1; D uncertain. V was clipped by 4 bases and J by 0 bases, with 7 bases between them. The germline gives CDR1 SGHNT, CDR2 YYREEE (reference sequence). The CDR3 runs 13 residues. The CDR3: CASSPEMNTEAFF. In DNA form, the CDR3 reads TGTGCCAGCAGCCCAGAGATGAACACTGAAGCTTTCTTT.

The J gene is TRBJ1-4, the V gene TRBV5-1; the D is unclear. The CDR3 consists of 13 residues. The V and J ends lost 4 bases and 8 bases respectively, with 12 bases between them. CDR1 and CDR2 (germline): SGHRS, YFSETQ. The CDR3: CASSPTGGEKLFF. The CDR3 DNA follows: TGCGCCAGCAGCCCGACGGGTGGGGAAAAACTGTTTTTT.

The J gene is TRBJ1-5, the V gene TRBV18; perhaps TRBD1 as D (5 bases). Germline CDR1 and CDR2: KGHSH and LQKENI. Trimming removed 5 bases from V and 4 bases from J, with 15 bases in between. This CDR3 has 15 residues. The CDR3 loop reads CASSAGGTENQPQHF. The CDR3 nucleotides read TGTGCCAGCTCAGCTGGCGGGACCGAAAATCAGCCCCAGCATTTT.

V is TRBV6-5 and J is TRBJ2-5; tentative D call: TRBD2 (6 bases). Deletions cut 0 bases from V and 1 base from J, with 12 bases between. Germline CDR1 is MNHEY and CDR2 is SVGAGI. CDR3 length: 16 amino acids. The CDR3 DNA sequence: TGTGCCAGCAGTTACTCAGTAGCGGCGAGCCAAGAGACCCAGTACTTC. Translating it yields CASSYSVAASQETQYF.

The chain is built from TRBV5-6 and TRBJ1-1, with D uncertain. Trimming removed 2 bases at V and 1 base at J, with 12 bases between. Germline V gene lookup returns CDR1 SGHDT and CDR2 YYEEEE. CDR3 size: 15 residues. This CDR3 is CASSFDVGPNTEAFF. The DNA for the CDR3 is TGTGCCAGCAGCTTTGACGTTGGGCCGAACACTGAAGCTTTCTTT.

V is TRBV30 and J is TRBJ2-2; D unresolved. Germline V gives CDR1 GTSNPN, CDR2 SVGIG (reference sequence). Trimming removed 3 bases from V and 1 base from J, with 6 bases in between. The length of the CDR3 is 13 residues. The CDR3 coding sequence is TGTGCCTGGAGCCGAGAGAACACCGGGGAGCTGTTTTTT. It yields the protein CAWSRENTGELFF.

The J gene is TRBJ1-4, the V gene TRBV6-6; D gene uncertain. V shed 2 bases and J shed 5 bases, with 12 bases lying between them. The CDR3 spans 15 residues. Per the germline V gene, CDR1 is MNHNY and CDR2 is SVGAGI (reference sequence). In DNA form, the CDR3 reads TGTGCCAGCAGTTACGTTACAGCCACGAATGAAAAACTGTTTTTT. As protein: CASSYVTATNEKLFF.